This T cell receptor beta chain derives from a study of cytomegalovirus exposure and HLA in healthy donors. Notes on this clone: The antigen is undetermined.

Study-wide results and limits: The authors confirmed in vitro that three CMV-associated chains were specific for CMV antigens. According to a later analysis, TCR clusters from the first cohort tended to co-occur in the approximately 130 validation repertoires. With high specificity and sensitivity, the classifier reportedly diagnosed cytomegalovirus status. It was approximately 150 TCR beta chains that were listed as cytomegalovirus-associated.

Clones were sequenced by immunoSEQ multiplex PCR, and TCRdb holds only the in-frame ones, with some missing. The sample lists over 120,000 clones, 75% to 90% occurring once. Deletions cut 0 bases from V and 3 bases from J, with 8 bases between. This CDR3 is 14 amino acids long. Germline CDR1 reads MNHEY; CDR2 reads SVGAGI. The rearrangement joins TRBV6-5 to TRBJ1-1; D ambiguous. Specimen: PBMCs. The origin of this receptor is a woman younger than 35 in good health and CMV-seropositive. In DNA, the CDR3 is TGTGCCAGCAGTTACTCAAAGGGAGACACTGAAGCTTTCTTT. As protein: CASSYSKGDTEAFF.